The rows below give T cell receptor beta chains drawn from one sample of a study of resident and recirculating memory T cells in vitiligo. Sequencing was performed with immunoSEQ multiplex PCR; in TCRdb, only in-frame clones are kept and a portion is missing. Among tens of thousands of clones listed, 91% were seen once. Sequenced sample: blood. The source of these receptors is a male donor with vitiligo. The CDR3 runs from the conserved cysteine through the conserved F or W. A D gene is named only where the DNA matches it firmly. Some rows have no size entry. The others give once, few or many, or a class for an expanded clone.

>TRBV25-1|TRBD1|NA|TRBJ1-4
TGTGCCAGCAGTGTATATCACACAGGGGGGAATGAAAAACTGTTTTTT
CASSVYHTGGNEKLFF
>TRBV25-1|TRBD1|NA|TRBJ2-3
TGTGCCAGCAGTGAAGGGACAGGGGCGATATATACGCAGTATTTT
CASSEGTGAIYTQYF
>TRBV7-6|TRBD2|NA|TRBJ2-3
TGTGCCAGCAGCGCCCTTAGCGGGGGGCCAGGGGATACGCAGTATTTT
CASSALSGGPGDTQYF
>TRBV5-4|TRBD1|NA|TRBJ2-3
TGTGCCAGCAGCATTGACAGGGGTGAGGATACGCAGTATTTT
CASSIDRGEDTQYF
>TRBV11-2|TRBD1|NA|TRBJ2-1
TGTGCCAGCAGCCTGTTCGGGACAGACTACAATGAGCAGTTCTTC
CASSLFGTDYNEQFF
>TRBV5-4|NA|NA|TRBJ2-5
TGTGCCAGCAGCGTAGGACAGAACCAAGAGACCCAGTACTTC
CASSVGQNQETQYF
>TRBV5-4|NA|few|TRBJ1-1
TGTGCCAGCAGCCAGGTCCCAGGCAACGAAGCTTTCTTT
CASSQVPGNEAFF
>TRBV25-1|TRBD1|NA|TRBJ2-7
TGTGCCAGCAGTGACCCCGGGACAGGAAGCTACGAGCAGTACTTC
CASSDPGTGSYEQYF
>TRBV4-1|NA|NA|TRBJ2-1
TGCGCCAGCAGCCAAGAAGATCCCAGCTCCTACAATGAGCAGTTCTTC
CASSQEDPSSYNEQFF
>TRBV28|TRBD1|NA|TRBJ1-1
TGTGCCAGCAGTGTTCAGGGGGCTGTGAACACTGAAGCTTTCTTT
CASSVQGAVNTEAFF
>TRBV28|NA|NA|TRBJ2-6
TGTGCCAGCAGTCCCCGGGGTGGGGCCAACGTCCTGACTTTC
CASSPRGGANVLTF
>TRBV9|NA|NA|TRBJ2-2
TGTGCCAGCAGCGTGGGGGGACTGGTAAACACCGGGGAGCTGTTTTTT
CASSVGGLVNTGELFF
>TRBV21-1|NA|NA|TRBJ1-1
TGTGCCAGCGAACGCCACTCCGAGAACACTGAAGCTTTCTTT
CASERHSENTEAFF
>TRBV4-3|TRBD1|NA|TRBJ2-5
TGCGCCAGCAGCCAAGATACCCTTTTGGGACAGGGACAAGAGACCCAGTACTTC
CASSQDTLLGQGQETQYF
>TRBV5-1|NA|NA|TRBJ1-6
TGCGCCAGCAGCTTGTCGGGGGTGGGTTCACCCCTCCACTTT
CASSLSGVGSPLHF
>TRBV27|TRBD2|NA|TRBJ2-5
TGTGCCAGCAGTTTATCTTACCCGTGGCGGGGGGCTGGGGAGACCCAGTACTTC
CASSLSYPWRGAGETQYF
>TRBV7-9|NA|NA|TRBJ1-1
TGTGCCAGCAGCTTAGTAATAGCTTTCTTT
CASSLVIAFF
>TRBV7-2|NA|NA|TRBJ1-1
TGTGCCAGCAGACGACAGAACATGAACACTGAAGCTTTCTTT
CASRRQNMNTEAFF
>TRBV4-1|NA|NA|TRBJ2-3
TGCACCAGCAGCCAACCCGCCCAGCGAGCCACAGATACGCAGTATTTT
CTSSQPAQRATDTQYF
>TRBV4-3|NA|NA|TRBJ1-6
TGCGCCAGCAGCCAAGATACGGGGAAGTATTCACCCCTCCACTTT
CASSQDTGKYSPLHF
>TRBV5-6|NA|NA|TRBJ1-2
TGTGCCAGCAGCCCGTACAGGGCCTATGGCTACACCTTC
CASSPYRAYGYTF
>TRBV4-2|NA|NA|TRBJ2-1
TGTGCCAGCAGCCAAGATTCCGAGTTTAGCGGACATCTGGGAGGGCAGTTCTTC
CASSQDSEFSGHLGGQFF
>TRBV7-9|NA|NA|TRBJ1-3
TGTGCCAGCAGCTCCGGGGGTAACACCATATATTTT
CASSSGGNTIYF
>TRBV28|TRBD2|once|TRBJ2-3
TGTGCCAGCAGTCACCCGGAGGTAGCGGGGGGGCACCACATCACAGATACGCAGTATTTT
CASSHPEVAGGHHITDTQYF
>TRBV4-2|TRBD2|NA|TRBJ2-3
TGTGCCAGCAGCCCCACGGGTAGTAGCGGGGGGGTGGATACGCAGTATTTT
CASSPTGSSGGVDTQYF
>TRBV11-3|NA|NA|TRBJ1-1
TGTGCCAGCAGCTTAACAGATAACACTGAAGCTTTCTTT
CASSLTDNTEAFF